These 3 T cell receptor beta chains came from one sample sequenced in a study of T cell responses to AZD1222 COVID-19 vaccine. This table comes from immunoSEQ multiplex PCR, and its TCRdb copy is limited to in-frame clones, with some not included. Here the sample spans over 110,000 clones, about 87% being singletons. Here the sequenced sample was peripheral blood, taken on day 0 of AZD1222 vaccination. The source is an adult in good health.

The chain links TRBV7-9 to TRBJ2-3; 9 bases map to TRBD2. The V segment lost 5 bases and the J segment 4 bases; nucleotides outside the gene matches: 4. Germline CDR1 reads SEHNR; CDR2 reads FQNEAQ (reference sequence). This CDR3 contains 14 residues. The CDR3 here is CASSDSGSADTQYF. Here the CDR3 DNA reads TGTGCCAGCAGCGATAGCGGGAGTGCAGATACGCAGTATTTT.

The CDR3 DNA reads as TGTGCCAGCAGCTTAGATCCTACTAGGCTCGAGCAGTACTTC. Translation: CASSLDPTRLEQYF. This chain connects TRBV11-2 to TRBJ2-7; D possibly corresponds to TRBD2 (5 bases). CDR3 size: 14 residues. V gave up 0 bases and J gave up 6 bases, with 12 bases separating them. Germline-derived CDR1 and CDR2 are SGHAT and FQNNGV. Filled out from reference TRBV11-2 and TRBJ2-7, the complete variable domain reads EAGVAQSPRYKIIEKRQSVAFWCNPISGHATLYWYQQILGQGPKLLIQFQNNGVVDDSQLPKDRFSAERLKGVDSTLKIQPAKLEDSAVYLCASSLDPTRLEQYFGPGTRLTVT.

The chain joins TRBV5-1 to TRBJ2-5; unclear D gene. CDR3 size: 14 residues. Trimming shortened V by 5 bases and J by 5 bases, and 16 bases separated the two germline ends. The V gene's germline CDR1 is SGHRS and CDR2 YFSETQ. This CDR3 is CASSFSPGRETQYF. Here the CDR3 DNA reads TGCGCCAGCAGTTTTTCTCCGGGTCGGGAGACCCAGTACTTC.